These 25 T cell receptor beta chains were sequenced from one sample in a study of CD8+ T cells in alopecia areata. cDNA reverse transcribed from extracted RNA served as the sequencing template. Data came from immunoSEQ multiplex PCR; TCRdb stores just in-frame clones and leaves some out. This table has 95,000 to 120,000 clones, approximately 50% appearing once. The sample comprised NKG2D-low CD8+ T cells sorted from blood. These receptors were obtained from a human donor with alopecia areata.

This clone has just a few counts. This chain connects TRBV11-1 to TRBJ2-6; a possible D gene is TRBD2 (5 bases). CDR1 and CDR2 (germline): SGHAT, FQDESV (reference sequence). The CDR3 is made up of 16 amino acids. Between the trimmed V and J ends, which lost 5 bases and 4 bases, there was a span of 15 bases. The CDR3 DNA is TGTGCCAGCAGCCCCCGGGAAGGGAGCGGGGCCAACGTCCTGACTTTC. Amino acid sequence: CASSPREGSGANVLTF.

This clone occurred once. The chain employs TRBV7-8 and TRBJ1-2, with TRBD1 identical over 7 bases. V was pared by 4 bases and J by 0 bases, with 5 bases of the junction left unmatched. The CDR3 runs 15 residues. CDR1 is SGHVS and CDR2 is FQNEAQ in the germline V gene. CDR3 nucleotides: TGTGCCAGCAGCTACGGGGACAGCCCTAACTATGGCTACACCTTC. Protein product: CASSYGDSPNYGYTF.

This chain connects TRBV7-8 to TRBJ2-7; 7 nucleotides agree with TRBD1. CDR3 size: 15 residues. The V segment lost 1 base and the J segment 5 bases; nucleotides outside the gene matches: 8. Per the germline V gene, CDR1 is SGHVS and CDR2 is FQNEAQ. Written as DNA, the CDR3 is TGTGCCAGCAGCTTAGAAGACAGGGTGTTCGACGAGCAGTACTTC. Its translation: CASSLEDRVFDEQYF.

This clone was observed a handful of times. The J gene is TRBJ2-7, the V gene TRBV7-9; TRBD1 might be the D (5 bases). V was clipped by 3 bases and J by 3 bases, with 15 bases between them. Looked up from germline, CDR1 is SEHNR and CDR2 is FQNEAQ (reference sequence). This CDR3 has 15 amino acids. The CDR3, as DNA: TGTGCCAGCAGCTTGGATCAGGGCCGGCACTACGAGCAGTACTTC. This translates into CASSLDQGRHYEQYF.

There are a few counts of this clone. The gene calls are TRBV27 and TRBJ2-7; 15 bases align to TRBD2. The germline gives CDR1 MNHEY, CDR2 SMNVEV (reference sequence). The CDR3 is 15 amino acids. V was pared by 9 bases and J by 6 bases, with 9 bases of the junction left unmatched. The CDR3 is CASGLAGGYLGEQYF. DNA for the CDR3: TGTGCCAGTGGACTAGCGGGAGGGTATTTAGGCGAGCAGTACTTC.

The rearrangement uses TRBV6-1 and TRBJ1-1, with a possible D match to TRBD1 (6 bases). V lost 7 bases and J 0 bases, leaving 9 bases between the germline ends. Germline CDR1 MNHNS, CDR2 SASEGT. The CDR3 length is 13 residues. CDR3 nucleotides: TGTGCCAGCATTCGGACAGTGAACACTGAAGCTTTCTTT. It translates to CASIRTVNTEAFF.

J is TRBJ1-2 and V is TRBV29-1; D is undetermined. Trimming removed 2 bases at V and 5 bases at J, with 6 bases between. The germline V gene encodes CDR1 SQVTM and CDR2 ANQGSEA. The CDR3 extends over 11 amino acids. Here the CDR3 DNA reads TGCAGCGTTGAAACCGAATATGGCTACACCTTC. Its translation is CSVETEYGYTF.

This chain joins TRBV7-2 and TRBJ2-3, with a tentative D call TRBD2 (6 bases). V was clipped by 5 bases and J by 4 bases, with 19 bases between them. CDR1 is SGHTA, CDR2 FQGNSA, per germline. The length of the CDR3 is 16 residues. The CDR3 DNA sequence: TGTGCCAGCAGCCCACCGGTCGGGAGTAGCGCAGATACGCAGTATTTT. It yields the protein CASSPPVGSSADTQYF.

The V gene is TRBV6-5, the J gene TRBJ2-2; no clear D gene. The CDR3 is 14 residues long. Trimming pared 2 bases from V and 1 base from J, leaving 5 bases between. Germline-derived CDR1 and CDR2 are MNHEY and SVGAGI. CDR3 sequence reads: CASSYRENTGELFF. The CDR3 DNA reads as TGTGCCAGCAGTTACAGGGAGAACACCGGGGAGCTGTTTTTT.

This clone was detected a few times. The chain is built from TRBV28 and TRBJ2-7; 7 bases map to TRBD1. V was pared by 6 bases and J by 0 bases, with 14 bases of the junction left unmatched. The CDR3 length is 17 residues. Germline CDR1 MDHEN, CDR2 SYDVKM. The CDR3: CASSLPNRGFLSYEQYF. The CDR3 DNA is TGTGCCAGCAGCTTACCAAACAGGGGATTCCTCTCCTACGAGCAGTACTTC.

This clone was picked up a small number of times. CDR3 region: CSVPGLAGAEQYF. The DNA for the CDR3 is TGCAGCGTCCCAGGACTAGCGGGAGCCGAGCAGTACTTC. This rearrangement joins TRBV29-1 to TRBJ2-7; 13 nucleotides align to TRBD2. Trimming at V came to 6 bases and at J to 6 bases, leaving 5 bases not matched to a gene. Germline-derived CDR1 and CDR2 are SQVTM and ANQGSEA. The CDR3 is made up of 13 amino acids.

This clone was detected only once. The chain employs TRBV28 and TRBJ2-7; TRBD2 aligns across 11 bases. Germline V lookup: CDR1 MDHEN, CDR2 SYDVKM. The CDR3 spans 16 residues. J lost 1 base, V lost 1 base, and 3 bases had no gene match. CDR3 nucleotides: TGTGCCAGCAGTTTATTGGTAGCGGGAGGGTCCTACGAGCAGTACTTC. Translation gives CASSLLVAGGSYEQYF.

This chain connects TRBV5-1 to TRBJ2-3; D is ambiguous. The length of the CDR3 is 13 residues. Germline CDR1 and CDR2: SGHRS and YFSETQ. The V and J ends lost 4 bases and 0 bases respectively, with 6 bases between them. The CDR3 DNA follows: TGCGCCAGCAGCATGGCTAGCACAGATACGCAGTATTTT. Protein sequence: CASSMASTDTQYF.

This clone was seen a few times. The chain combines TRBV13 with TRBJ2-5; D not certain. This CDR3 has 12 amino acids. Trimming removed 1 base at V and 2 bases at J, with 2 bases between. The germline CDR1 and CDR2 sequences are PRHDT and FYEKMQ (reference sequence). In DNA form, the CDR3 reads TGTGCCAGCAGCTTAGAGCAAGAGACCCAGTACTTC. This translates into CASSLEQETQYF.

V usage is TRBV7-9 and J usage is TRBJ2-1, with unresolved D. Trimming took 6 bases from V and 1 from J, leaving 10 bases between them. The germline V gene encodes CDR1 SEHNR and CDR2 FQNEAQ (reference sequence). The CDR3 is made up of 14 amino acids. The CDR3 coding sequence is TGTGCCAGCAGGAGTACAGAATCCTACAATGAGCAGTTCTTC. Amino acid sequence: CASRSTESYNEQFF.

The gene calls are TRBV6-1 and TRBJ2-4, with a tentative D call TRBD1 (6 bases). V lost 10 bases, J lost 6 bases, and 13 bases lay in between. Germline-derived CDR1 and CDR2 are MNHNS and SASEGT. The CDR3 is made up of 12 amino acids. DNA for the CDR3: TGTGCCATACAGGGTGCGGGAAACATTCAGTACTTC. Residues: CAIQGAGNIQYF.

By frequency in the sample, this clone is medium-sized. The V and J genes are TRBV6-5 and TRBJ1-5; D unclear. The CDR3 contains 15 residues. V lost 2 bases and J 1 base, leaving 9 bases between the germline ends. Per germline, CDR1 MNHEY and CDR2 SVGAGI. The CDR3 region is CASSYTSGSNQPQHF. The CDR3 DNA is TGTGCCAGCAGTTACACGTCCGGGAGCAATCAGCCCCAGCATTTT.

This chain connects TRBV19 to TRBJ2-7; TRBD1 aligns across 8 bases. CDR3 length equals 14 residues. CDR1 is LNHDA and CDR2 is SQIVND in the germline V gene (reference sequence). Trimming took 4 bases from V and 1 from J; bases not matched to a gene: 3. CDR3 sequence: CASSTGTGSYEQYF. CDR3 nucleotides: TGTGCCAGTAGTACCGGGACAGGTTCCTACGAGCAGTACTTC. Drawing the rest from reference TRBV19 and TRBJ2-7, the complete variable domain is DGGITQSPKYLFRKEGQNVTLSCEQNLNHDAMYWYRQDPGQGLRLIYYSQIVNDFQKGDIAEGYSVSREKKESFPLTVTSAQKNPTAFYLCASSTGTGSYEQYFGPGTRLTVT.

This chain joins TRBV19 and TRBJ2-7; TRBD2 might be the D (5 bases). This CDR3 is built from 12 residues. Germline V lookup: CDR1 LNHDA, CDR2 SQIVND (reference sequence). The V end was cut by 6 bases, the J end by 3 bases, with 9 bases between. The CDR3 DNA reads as TGTGCCAGTAGCACGACTAACTACGAGCAGTACTTC. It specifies CASSTTNYEQYF.

CDR3 amino acids: CASSQESRVSEAFF. The CDR3 DNA is TGCGCCAGCAGCCAAGAATCCAGGGTAAGTGAAGCTTTCTTT. The chain carries TRBV4-1 and TRBJ1-1; D perhaps matches TRBD1 (5 bases). The germline V and J ends were trimmed by 0 bases and 7 bases, with 12 bases remaining between them. The germline V gene encodes CDR1 MGHRA and CDR2 YSYEKL. This CDR3 comprises 14 residues.

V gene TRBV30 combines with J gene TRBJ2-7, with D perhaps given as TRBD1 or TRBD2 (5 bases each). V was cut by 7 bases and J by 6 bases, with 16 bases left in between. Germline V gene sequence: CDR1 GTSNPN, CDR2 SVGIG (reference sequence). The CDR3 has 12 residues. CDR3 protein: CALDPGTSEQYF. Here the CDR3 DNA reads TGTGCCTTGGACCCTGGGACCAGCGAGCAGTACTTC.

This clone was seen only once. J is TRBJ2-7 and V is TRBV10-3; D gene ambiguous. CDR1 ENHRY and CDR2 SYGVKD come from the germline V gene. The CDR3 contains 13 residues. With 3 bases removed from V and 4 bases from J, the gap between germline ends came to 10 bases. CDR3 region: CAISEQRKYEQYF. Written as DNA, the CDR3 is TGTGCCATCAGTGAACAAAGAAAATACGAGCAGTACTTC.

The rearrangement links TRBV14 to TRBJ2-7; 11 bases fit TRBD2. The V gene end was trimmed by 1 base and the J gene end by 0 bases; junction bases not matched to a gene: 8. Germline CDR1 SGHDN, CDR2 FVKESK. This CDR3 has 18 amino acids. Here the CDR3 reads CASSQGETTSGTSYEQYF. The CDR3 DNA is TGTGCCAGCAGCCAAGGGGAAACGACTAGCGGGACCTCCTACGAGCAGTACTTC.

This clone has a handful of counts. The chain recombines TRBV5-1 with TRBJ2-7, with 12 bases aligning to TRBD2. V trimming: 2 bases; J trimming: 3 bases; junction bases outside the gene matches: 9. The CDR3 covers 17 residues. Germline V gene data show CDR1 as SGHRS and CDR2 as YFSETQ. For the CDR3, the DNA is TGCGCCAGCAGCTTTTCAAATCGACTAGCGGGAGTCTACGAGCAGTACTTC. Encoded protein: CASSFSNRLAGVYEQYF.

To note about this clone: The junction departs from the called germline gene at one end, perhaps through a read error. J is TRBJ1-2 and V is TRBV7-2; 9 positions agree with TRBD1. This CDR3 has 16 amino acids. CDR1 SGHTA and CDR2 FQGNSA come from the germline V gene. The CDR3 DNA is TGTGCCAGCAGCCTAGCCCCCCCGGACAGGGGTTGGGGCTACACCTTC. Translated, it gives CASSLAPPDRGWGYTF.